Below are 32 T cell receptor beta chains sequenced from a single sample in a study of monozygotic twins with inflammatory bowel disease. TCRdb re-called the 5' RACE reads; one entry per CDR3 protein, DNA not given. With over 350,000 distinct CDR3 sequences in the sample, the ten largest clones hold 2.6%. The sequenced sample consisted of blood. These receptors were taken from a human donor with ulcerative colitis or Crohn's disease, or a healthy co-twin of an affected twin (not recorded which).

This chain connects TRBV4-1 to TRBJ2-5. CDR1 is MGHRA and CDR2 is YSYEKL in the germline V gene. The CDR3 is 17 amino acids. Here the CDR3 reads CASSQGRAAALQETQYF.

The V call is TRBV10-3, the J call TRBJ2-1; there is no DNA to check the TCRdb D call of TRBD2. CDR3 size: 14 residues. Germline V CDR1 and CDR2: ENHRY, SYGVKD. The CDR3 sequence is CAISESTLLPKQFF.

The rearrangement joins TRBV29-1 to TRBJ1-1; TCRdb outputs TRBD1, but without DNA this stays unchecked. The CDR3 has 12 amino acids. Germline V CDR1 and CDR2: SQVTM, ANQGSEA. The CDR3 loop is CSAQGASTEAFF.

V is TRBV5-1 and J is TRBJ2-1; the TCRdb D gene call, TRBD2, has no DNA to confirm it. The germline gives CDR1 SGHRS, CDR2 YFSETQ. This CDR3 spans 16 amino acids. The CDR3 sequence is CASSLAGGAQYNEQFF.

This sequence joins TRBV20-1 and TRBJ2-7. The germline CDR1 and CDR2 sequences are DFQATT and SNEGSKA (reference sequence). The CDR3 covers 12 residues. This chain's CDR3 is CSASDNSYEQYF.

This sequence joins TRBV30 and TRBJ1-6; the D call from TCRdb, TRBD1, cannot be confirmed without DNA. The V gene's germline CDR1 is GTSNPN and CDR2 SVGIG (reference sequence). The CDR3 contains 14 residues. The CDR3 reads CAWSGGQSDSPLHF.

J is TRBJ1-2 and V is TRBV4-3; with no DNA, the TCRdb D assignment of TRBD1 cannot be verified. The CDR3 length is 13 residues. From germline, CDR1 is LGHNA and CDR2 YSLEER. CDR3 amino acids: CASSLQQGDGYTF.

The chain carries TRBV4-3 and TRBJ1-5; the TCRdb call, TRBD1, lacks DNA for checking. The germline V gene has CDR1 LGHNA and CDR2 YSLEER. The CDR3 has 15 residues. This chain's CDR3 is CASSQDPQGGRPQHF.

The chain has TRBV10-3 and TRBJ2-7. Germline V gene lookup returns CDR1 ENHRY and CDR2 SYGVKD. This CDR3 region has 12 residues. CDR3 protein: CAISGAGDEQYF.

The chain combines TRBV12-3 or TRBV12-4 with TRBJ1-6; TCRdb selects TRBD1, and the lack of DNA leaves this call unchecked. CDR3 size: 14 residues. CDR3 amino acids: CASSLTDPNSPLHF.

This chain joins TRBV13 and TRBJ2-2. CDR1 and CDR2 (germline): PRHDT, FYEKMQ (reference sequence). The CDR3 totals 13 residues. CDR3 region: CASSSRNTGELFF. The full variable domain, completed using reference TRBV13 and TRBJ2-2, is AAGVIQSPRHLIKEKRETATLKCYPIPRHDTVYWYQQGPGQDPQFLISFYEKMQSDKGSIPDRFSAQQFSDYHSELNMSSLELGDSALYFCASSSRNTGELFFGEGSRLTVL.

The genes are TRBV14 and TRBJ2-1; the D call of TRBD1 rests on TCRdb alone, since no DNA is present to check it. CDR3 length: 16 amino acids. The V gene's germline CDR1 is SGHDN and CDR2 FVKESK. Here the CDR3 reads CASSQPPVVGHNEQFF. The whole variable domain, remainder taken from reference TRBV14 and TRBJ2-1, is EAGVTQFPSHSVIEKGQTVTLRCDPISGHDNLYWYRRVMGKEIKFLLHFVKESKQDESGMPNNRFLAERTGGTYSTLKVQPAELEDSGVYFCASSQPPVVGHNEQFFGPGTRLTVL.

This chain joins TRBV7-2 and TRBJ2-3; with no DNA, the TCRdb D assignment of TRBD1 cannot be verified. The CDR3 extends over 17 amino acids. CDR1 is SGHTA and CDR2 is FQGNSA in the germline V gene. The CDR3 spells CASSLKRDGGTTDTQYF.

CDR3 residues: CSARTSTDTQYF. V and J are TRBV20-1 and TRBJ2-3. CDR3 size: 12 residues. Per the germline V gene, CDR1 is DFQATT and CDR2 is SNEGSKA (reference sequence).

The V and J genes are TRBV28 and TRBJ2-3; TCRdb lists TRBD2, though no DNA is available to test this call. This CDR3 has 14 residues. Germline V gene lookup returns CDR1 MDHEN and CDR2 SYDVKM. CDR3 amino acids: CASRLAGGTDTQYF.

The chain has TRBV20-1 and TRBJ2-5; absent DNA, TCRdb's TRBD1 call cannot be checked. Germline V gene lookup returns CDR1 DFQATT and CDR2 SNEGSKA (reference sequence). CDR3 length equals 13 residues. CDR3 in amino acids: CSAPTTREETQYF.

The genes are TRBV5-6 and TRBJ1-1; TCRdb proposes TRBD1, but this gene call is untestable without DNA. Germline loops: CDR1 SGHDT, CDR2 YYEEEE. The CDR3 has 15 residues. The CDR3 protein is CASTPEDRENTEAFF.

The chain uses TRBV7-6 and TRBJ2-3; no DNA is available, so the TRBD1 call from TCRdb remains unchecked. Germline V lookup: CDR1 SGHVS, CDR2 FNYEAQ. The CDR3 totals 17 residues. CDR3 amino acids: CASSLIFGTDSTDTQNF.

The rearrangement uses TRBV18 and TRBJ2-7. The germline CDR1 and CDR2 sequences are KGHSH and LQKENI. This CDR3 is 14 amino acids long. CDR3 sequence reads: CASSPGVSSYEQYF.

The chain combines TRBV5-1 with TRBJ1-2; the D call of TRBD1 rests on TCRdb alone, since no DNA is present to check it. The CDR3 is 15 residues long. The germline V gene encodes CDR1 SGHRS and CDR2 YFSETQ. The CDR3 sequence is CASSLASPGLDGYTF.

This sequence joins TRBV5-1 and TRBJ1-1; with no DNA, the TCRdb D assignment of TRBD1 cannot be verified. Per germline, CDR1 SGHRS and CDR2 YFSETQ. The CDR3 runs 18 residues. The chain's CDR3 is CASSREPPGPKSDTEAFF.

The chain employs TRBV20-1 and TRBJ2-7. Germline V gene lookup returns CDR1 DFQATT and CDR2 SNEGSKA (reference sequence). The CDR3 runs to 11 residues. The CDR3 loop is CSATWTYEQYF.

V and J are TRBV6-5 and TRBJ2-7. CDR1 is MNHEY, CDR2 SVGAGI, per germline. The CDR3 runs 13 residues. CDR3 sequence reads: CASSYASSYEQYF.

This chain links TRBV12-3 or TRBV12-4 with TRBJ1-1; the TCRdb D gene call, TRBD1, has no DNA to confirm it. The CDR3 totals 16 residues. The CDR3 spells CASSFRQVRTNTEAFF.

The chain recombines TRBV5-6 with TRBJ2-1. The length of the CDR3 is 12 residues. CDR1 and CDR2 (germline): SGHDT, YYEEEE. Here the CDR3 reads CASNQLKHEQFF.

The chain recombines TRBV4-3 with TRBJ2-7; TCRdb lists TRBD1, though no DNA is available to test this call. CDR1 LGHNA and CDR2 YSLEER come from the germline V gene. The CDR3 runs 16 residues. The CDR3 reads CASSRLGGTGTYEQYF.

V and J are TRBV5-1 and TRBJ1-1; no DNA is available, so the TRBD1 call from TCRdb remains unchecked. The CDR3 length is 15 residues. Germline CDR1 SGHRS, CDR2 YFSETQ. The CDR3 sequence is CASSSKRQGNTEAFF. The full variable domain, its missing parts supplied by reference TRBV5-1 and TRBJ1-1, is KAGVTQTPRYLIKTRGQQVTLSCSPISGHRSVSWYQQTPGQGLQFLFEYFSETQRNKGNFPGRFSGRQFSNSRSEMNVSTLELGDSALYLCASSSKRQGNTEAFFGQGTRLTVV.

The V gene is TRBV20-1, the J gene TRBJ2-1. The CDR3 length is 15 residues. Germline CDR1 and CDR2: DFQATT and SNEGSKA (reference sequence). CDR3 protein: CSASSPSKSYNEQFF.

The V call is TRBV7-9, the J call TRBJ2-7; TCRdb's D call, TRBD1, is unchecked because there is no DNA. Germline V lookup: CDR1 SEHNR, CDR2 FQNEAQ (reference sequence). This CDR3 has 17 amino acids. Here the CDR3 reads CASSSPPPGQGGYEQYF.

This chain connects TRBV4-3 to TRBJ2-7; TCRdb reports TRBD2, a call that lacks DNA to check it against. Looked up from germline, CDR1 is LGHNA and CDR2 is YSLEER. The CDR3 has 16 amino acids. The CDR3 sequence: CASSHISGGRSYEQYF.

The rearrangement joins TRBV28 to TRBJ2-7; no DNA is available, so the TRBD1 call from TCRdb remains unchecked. Germline assignment: CDR1 MDHEN and CDR2 SYDVKM. The CDR3 length is 15 residues. This chain's CDR3 is CASTYPTGGSYEQYF.

The gene calls are TRBV29-1 and TRBJ2-1. Germline V gene sequence: CDR1 SQVTM, CDR2 ANQGSEA. The CDR3 runs to 16 residues. The CDR3 spells CSVEVVMIRYGNEQFF.